This TCR beta chain was retrieved from a study of early T cells in non-severe SARS-CoV-2 infection. The wider study: It was bulk RNA from unsorted whole blood that was sequenced, and the chains were unpaired.

V lost 4 bases and J lost 3; bases outside the gene matches: 5. Germline V lookup: CDR1 SQVTM, CDR2 ANQGSEA. The CDR3 is 13 residues long. Each CDR3 protein is one row after TCRdb ran MiXCR on the 5' RACE reads. This table has tens of thousands of distinct CDR3 sequences, about 15% appearing once. Material for sequencing was whole blood. This TCR derives from an adult who was a healthcare worker with PCR-confirmed SARS-CoV-2 infection or an uninfected control (not recorded which). The chain uses TRBV29-1 and TRBJ2-5; TRBD2 agrees at 7 bases. The CDR3 DNA reads TGCAGCGTTGTCCAGGGAGGGAAAGAGACCCAGTACTTC. It is translated as CSVVQGGKETQYF.